Presented here are 2 T cell receptor beta chains from one specimen sequenced in a study of T-cell memory formation after mild COVID-19. MiXCR was run by TCRdb on the 5' RACE reads, yielding one entry per CDR3 protein. This sample has roughly 300,000 distinct CDR3 sequences, with around 15% found just once. Material: PBMCs or a T cell subset sorted from them (not recorded which). Every receptor here comes from a man younger than 35 who had mild COVID-19 (a few samples of this study predate the infection). Cell type and time point are not known.

In its sample, this clonotype was seen a few times. V and J are TRBV6-5 and TRBJ2-1; 9 bases are shared with TRBD1. V shed 6 bases, J shed 8 bases, and the junction held 11 bases outside the gene matches. The germline V gene has CDR1 MNHEY and CDR2 SVGAGI. CDR3 size: 15 residues. CDR3 nucleotide sequence: TGTGCCAGCAGGCCCACCGGGACAGGGAGCGATGAGCAGTTCTTC. Translated: CASRPTGTGSDEQFF.

The rearrangement joins TRBV18 to TRBJ2-1, with 11 bases lining up with TRBD2. The CDR3 contains 16 residues. The trim removed 3 bases at V and 4 bases at J, leaving 5 bases unmatched. The V gene's germline CDR1 is KGHSH and CDR2 LQKENI. CDR3 DNA: TGTGCCAGCTCACCGATTAGCGGGGGGGATTACAATGAGCAGTTCTTC. Its translation: CASSPISGGDYNEQFF.